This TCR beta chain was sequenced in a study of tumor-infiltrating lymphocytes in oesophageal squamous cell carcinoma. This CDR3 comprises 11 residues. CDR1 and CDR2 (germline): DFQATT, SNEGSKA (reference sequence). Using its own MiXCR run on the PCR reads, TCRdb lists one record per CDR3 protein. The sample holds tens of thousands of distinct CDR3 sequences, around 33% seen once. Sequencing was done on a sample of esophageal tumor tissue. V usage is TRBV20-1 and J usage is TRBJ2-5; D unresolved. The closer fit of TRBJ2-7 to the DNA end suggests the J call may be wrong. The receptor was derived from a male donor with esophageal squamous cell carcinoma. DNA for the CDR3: TGCAGTGCTAGCCAAGCCTACGAGCAGTACTTC. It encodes CSASQAYEQYF.